This T cell receptor beta chain was found in a study of Ad26.COV2.S vaccination and SARS-CoV-2 variants. About the study: Enrolled in COV1001, the donor was in the Ad26.COV2.S trial arm, which received the vaccine. The vaccine Ad26.COV2.S was put into the muscle once, or twice with 56 days between.

The method was immunoSEQ multiplex PCR; TCRdb's version includes in-frame clones alone and lacks a portion of them. Of more than 300,000 clones listed, roughly 90% are singletons. The sample's treatment: 15 to 20 received Ad26.COV2.S at low or high dose, single or two shots; about five received placebo; per-sample allocation not given. Samples came from day 63 after the first vaccine or placebo injection. An adult aged 18-55 years in Boston served as the donor. To note about this clone: The antigen is not known.

Study-wide findings and caveats: Individuals receiving vaccine had higher spike-specific TCR breadth than placebo recipients did.

The source was peripheral blood, collected in a trial of Ad26.COV2.S vaccine versus placebo. The origin of this receptor is a person between 18 and 65 years old who received the Ad26.COV2.S COVID-19 vaccine or a placebo.

CDR3 in DNA: TGTGCCAGCAGCCGTGGCGGGGGGCCCACTGAAGCTTTCTTT. Translated, it gives CASSRGGGPTEAFF. The chain employs TRBV14 and TRBJ1-1; maybe TRBD1 (6 bases). Trimming stripped 4 bases from V and 4 bases from J, with 13 bases between. Looked up from germline, CDR1 is SGHDN and CDR2 is FVKESK. There are 14 residues in the CDR3.